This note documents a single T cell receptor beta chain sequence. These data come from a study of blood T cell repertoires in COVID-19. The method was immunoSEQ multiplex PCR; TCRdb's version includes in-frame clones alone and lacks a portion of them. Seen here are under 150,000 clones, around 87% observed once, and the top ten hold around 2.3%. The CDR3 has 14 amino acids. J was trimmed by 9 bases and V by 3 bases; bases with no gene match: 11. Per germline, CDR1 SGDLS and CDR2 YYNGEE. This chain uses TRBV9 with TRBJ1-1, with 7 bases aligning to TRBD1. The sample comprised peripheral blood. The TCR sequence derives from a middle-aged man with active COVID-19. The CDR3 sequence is CASSDQGGDNKAFF. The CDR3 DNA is TGTGCCAGCAGCGACCAGGGGGGAGACAACAAAGCTTTCTTT.